One and the same sample provided the 22 T cell receptor beta chains below, sequenced in a study of T-cell reconstitution after alpha-beta-depleted transplantation in children. Unique molecular identifiers were built into the TCRbeta library. TCRdb called the PCR reads again in MiXCR, with one record for every CDR3 protein. Of fewer than 350,000 distinct CDR3 sequences in the sample, almost 8% were seen once. Study outcomes and limitations: Diversity and T-cell counts at one year after transplant derived mostly from new T cells.

The antigens of these receptors remain unknown. The sequences come from peripheral blood, collected 360 days after TCRalphabeta/CD19-depleted stem cell transplant. The origin of the receptors is a female patient aged 2-9 years who had a stem cell transplant for Fanconi anemia, so the T cells may come from the graft donor.

This clonotype was seen at least ten times. The chain joins TRBV20-1 to TRBJ2-5; D ambiguous. The CDR3 runs 12 residues. CDR1 is DFQATT, CDR2 SNEGSKA, per germline (reference sequence). Trimming shortened V by 3 bases and J by 3 bases, and 8 bases separated the two germline ends. CDR3 nucleotide sequence: TGCAGTGCTAGGGTCGAGGAAGAGACCCAGTACTTC. This encodes CSARVEEETQYF.

This clonotype was counted at least ten times. The V and J genes are TRBV5-1 and TRBJ1-6, with 7 positions matching TRBD1. V lost 4 bases and J lost 6; bases outside the gene matches: 4. CDR1 SGHRS and CDR2 YFSETQ come from the germline V gene. This CDR3 is 14 amino acids long. DNA of the CDR3: TGCGCCAGCAGCATCGGACAGGCTAATTCACCCCTCCACTTT. Protein product: CASSIGQANSPLHF. Full variable domain (outside the CDR3, taken from reference TRBV5-1 and TRBJ1-6): KAGVTQTPRYLIKTRGQQVTLSCSPISGHRSVSWYQQTPGQGLQFLFEYFSETQRNKGNFPGRFSGRQFSNSRSEMNVSTLELGDSALYLCASSIGQANSPLHFGNGTRLTVT.

The CDR3 here is CASSYSRLGALTEAFF. CDR3 coding DNA: TGTGCCAGCAGTTACTCAAGGCTGGGAGCCTTGACAGAAGCTTTCTTT. V gene TRBV6-5 combines with J gene TRBJ1-1, with D hard to call. With 0 bases removed from V and 8 bases from J, the gap between germline ends came to 19 bases. Germline V gene lookup returns CDR1 MNHEY and CDR2 SVGAGI. The CDR3 length is 16 residues.

This clonotype was recorded many times. This chain connects TRBV6-1 to TRBJ2-3; TRBD2 might be the D (6 bases). From germline, CDR1 is MNHNS and CDR2 SASEGT. Trimming pared 6 bases from V and 3 bases from J, leaving 16 bases between. This CDR3 is built from 15 residues. DNA of the CDR3: TGTGCCAGCAGCCTCGGGACTGTCCTTACAGATACGCAGTATTTT. It translates to CASSLGTVLTDTQYF.

At least ten counts were recorded for this clonotype. The rearrangement joins TRBV7-2 to TRBJ1-4; D gene uncertain. V was trimmed by 6 bases and J by 7 bases, leaving 18 bases between them. Germline V CDR1 and CDR2: SGHTA, FQGNSA. CDR3 length equals 15 residues. CDR3 residues: CASRPKPDSGEKLFF. CDR3 in DNA: TGTGCCAGCAGGCCAAAACCGGACTCGGGTGAAAAACTGTTTTTT.

This clonotype was recorded a few times. DNA for the CDR3: TGCAGCGCAACCGACAGGGTGGGCGGAAACACCATATATTTT. Translated: CSATDRVGGNTIYF. V is TRBV29-1 and J is TRBJ1-3, with 7 bases that match TRBD1. Germline CDR1 reads SQVTM; CDR2 reads ANQGSEA. The CDR3 is 14 residues long. V shed 7 bases, J shed 4 bases, and the junction held 10 bases outside the gene matches.

For this clonotype: A much bigger clone sits one base away, suggesting this may be a read error. The chain couples TRBV20-1 to TRBJ1-1, with unresolved D. The V gene lost 0 bases and the J gene lost 8 bases, with 16 bases spanning the gap. The CDR3 is made up of 14 amino acids. Germline loops: CDR1 DFQATT, CDR2 SNEGSKA (reference sequence). The CDR3, as DNA: TGCAGTGCTAGAGACGGAGGGCAGGTACTCGAAGCTTTCTTT. Amino acids: CSARDGGQVLEAFF.

V and J are TRBV6-4 and TRBJ2-1, with D perhaps TRBD1 or TRBD2 (7 bases each). The CDR3 is made up of 12 amino acids. Looked up from germline, CDR1 is MRHNA and CDR2 is SNTAGT. Trimming shortened V by 2 bases and J by 12 bases, and 11 bases separated the two germline ends. CDR3: CASSDQGGWQFF. CDR3 coding DNA: TGTGCCAGCAGTGACCAGGGGGGGTGGCAGTTCTTC.

The chain links TRBV7-9 to TRBJ2-1, with TRBD1 identical over 9 bases. V gave up 4 bases and J gave up 8 bases; unmatched junction bases: 9. Germline V lookup: CDR1 SEHNR, CDR2 FQNEAQ (reference sequence). This CDR3 is 15 amino acids long. The CDR3 region is CASSSPDRGSDEQFF. The CDR3 DNA reads TGTGCCAGCAGCTCCCCGGACAGGGGTTCGGATGAGCAGTTCTTC.

This clonotype was detected ten times or more. This rearrangement joins TRBV29-1 to TRBJ1-3, with D maybe TRBD1 (6 bases). CDR3 length: 12 residues. In germline, CDR1 is SQVTM, CDR2 ANQGSEA. Trimming left V 7 bases short and J 0 bases short, with 7 bases between. The CDR3 loop is CSATGSGNTIYF. For the CDR3, the DNA is TGCAGCGCGACAGGCTCTGGAAACACCATATATTTT.

J is TRBJ1-5 and V is TRBV28; 7 positions match TRBD1. The germline V gene encodes CDR1 MDHEN and CDR2 SYDVKM. After removal of 3 bases from V and 2 bases from J, the junction contained 16 bases not matched to a gene. The CDR3 extends over 19 amino acids. The CDR3: CASSLGIGQGGSRNQPQHF. DNA of the CDR3: TGTGCCAGCAGTTTGGGAATAGGGCAGGGGGGTTCACGCAATCAGCCCCAGCATTTT.

This clonotype occurred many times. The V call is TRBV12-3 or TRBV12-4, the J call TRBJ2-7, with TRBD1 matching 9 bases. The CDR3 runs to 16 residues. V lost 5 bases and J lost 0; bases outside the gene matches: 8. The CDR3 DNA is TGTGCCAGCAGTCCCTGGACAGGGGCGAGCTCCTACGAGCAGTACTTC. It specifies CASSPWTGASSYEQYF.

This clonotype appeared many times. This chain connects TRBV7-6 to TRBJ2-3; D gene uncertain. Germline CDR1 and CDR2: SGHVS and FNYEAQ. The V and J ends lost 1 base and 0 bases respectively, with 8 bases between them. The CDR3 runs to 15 residues. CDR3 sequence: CASSLVGSSTDTQYF. The CDR3, as DNA: TGTGCCAGCAGCTTAGTCGGCAGTAGCACAGATACGCAGTATTTT.

This clonotype was found a few times. This rearrangement joins TRBV7-2 to TRBJ2-7; TRBD2 agrees at 14 bases. CDR1 and CDR2 (germline): SGHTA, FQGNSA. The length of the CDR3 is 15 residues. V lost 5 bases to trimming and J lost 5 bases; unmatched junction nucleotides: 5. CDR3 sequence: CASSVGTSGSDEQYF. The CDR3 bases are TGTGCCAGCAGCGTTGGGACTAGCGGGAGCGACGAGCAGTACTTC.

This clonotype was found many times. CDR3 loop: CASTNTGELFF. The CDR3 DNA follows: TGTGCCAGCACAAACACCGGGGAGCTGTTTTTT. The V call is TRBV5-4, the J call TRBJ2-2; D gene ambiguous. V lost 6 bases and J 2 bases, leaving 2 bases between the germline ends. CDR1 is SGHNT and CDR2 is YYREEE in the germline V gene (reference sequence). The CDR3 runs to 11 residues.

This clonotype was counted at least ten times. The chain links TRBV7-2 to TRBJ1-3, with no clear D. This CDR3 spans 12 amino acids. CDR1 SGHTA and CDR2 FQGNSA come from the germline V gene. The V end lost 6 bases, the J end lost 9 bases, and 12 bases lay between the germline ends. Written as DNA, the CDR3 is TGTGCCAGCAGTCCTTATGGACGCACCATATATTTT. Its translation is CASSPYGRTIYF.

The chain is built from TRBV6-1 and TRBJ1-1; the match to TRBD1 covers 11 bases. The CDR3 spans 15 residues. Trimming at V came to 6 bases and at J to 1 base, leaving 4 bases not matched to a gene. The V gene's germline CDR1 is MNHNS and CDR2 SASEGT. The CDR3 reads CASRHGQGANTEAFF. In nucleotides, the CDR3 is TGTGCCAGCAGGCACGGACAGGGGGCGAACACTGAAGCTTTCTTT.

The V call is TRBV27, the J call TRBJ2-3, with unresolved D. In germline, CDR1 is MNHEY, CDR2 SMNVEV (reference sequence). The V end lost 11 bases, the J end lost 0 bases, and 27 bases lay between the germline ends. The CDR3 contains 18 residues. This CDR3 reads CAFSLRLDHSSSTDTQYF. DNA of the CDR3: TGTGCCTTCAGTTTACGTTTGGACCACTCTTCTAGCACAGATACGCAGTATTTT.

The rearrangement links TRBV10-3 to TRBJ2-1, with 8 bases aligning to TRBD2. The CDR3 spans 15 residues. Germline-derived CDR1 and CDR2 are ENHRY and SYGVKD. After removal of 3 bases from V and 3 bases from J, the junction contained 4 bases not matched to a gene. The chain's CDR3 is CAISEGTRLYNEQFF. The CDR3 nucleotides are TGTGCCATCAGTGAAGGGACTAGACTCTACAATGAGCAGTTCTTC.

The rearrangement links TRBV7-9 to TRBJ1-1; 12 bases fit TRBD1. Germline V gene lookup returns CDR1 SEHNR and CDR2 FQNEAQ (reference sequence). The CDR3 spans 17 residues. V was clipped by 5 bases and J by 1 base; unmatched bases: 8. CDR3 in amino acids: CASSPPRDRGPNTEAFF. The CDR3 nucleotides are TGTGCCAGCAGCCCTCCTCGGGACAGGGGGCCGAACACTGAAGCTTTCTTT.

This clonotype was counted at least ten times. The chain joins TRBV12-3 or TRBV12-4 to TRBJ2-3; TRBD2 aligns across 13 bases. The CDR3 is made up of 18 amino acids. V lost 5 bases, J lost 1 base, and 9 bases stayed unmatched. The CDR3 reads CASSRTSGRAQGTDTQYF. CDR3 DNA sequence: TGTGCCAGCAGTCGTACTAGCGGGAGGGCCCAAGGCACAGATACGCAGTATTTT.

Only a few counts were recorded for this clonotype. The gene calls are TRBV5-6 and TRBJ2-7; 8 bases line up with TRBD1. The CDR3 contains 14 residues. Unmatched junction bases numbered 7, after V lost 2 bases and J lost 6 bases. CDR1 is SGHDT, CDR2 YYEEEE, per germline. The CDR3 loop reads CASSFFPTGGEQYV. The CDR3 DNA reads TGTGCCAGCAGCTTTTTTCCTACAGGGGGCGAGCAGTACGTC.